Listed here are 25 T cell receptor beta chains from one sample, sequenced in a study of blood T cells in healthy people across ages. Combining a sample-barcoded 5' primer with a J-beta primer mix, a second PCR ran for roughly 7 to 12 cycles. One entry per CDR3 protein results from TCRdb running MiXCR on the 5' RACE reads. The sample has 500,000 to 700,000 distinct CDR3 sequences, about 28% seen once. The sample consisted of blood. The receptors were sampled from a woman older than 75 in good health.

This clonotype has at least ten counts. The chain employs TRBV4-1 and TRBJ1-1, with a possible D match to TRBD1 (6 bases). Germline V gives CDR1 MGHRA, CDR2 YSYEKL. This CDR3 has 19 amino acids. With 3 bases removed from V and 1 base from J, the gap between germline ends came to 24 bases. CDR3 region: CASSHDYPAGASPNTEAFF. The CDR3 DNA follows: TGCGCCAGCAGCCACGACTATCCGGCAGGGGCCTCTCCGAACACTGAAGCTTTCTTT.

This clonotype was recorded at least ten times. The rearrangement joins TRBV12-3 or TRBV12-4 to TRBJ2-3; 8 nucleotides match TRBD2. J lost 5 bases, V lost 3 bases, and 4 bases had no gene match. The CDR3 runs to 14 residues. The CDR3: CASSFGGGRDTQYF. Here the CDR3 DNA reads TGTGCCAGCAGTTTCGGGGGGGGAAGAGATACGCAGTATTTT.

This chain connects TRBV24-1 to TRBJ2-3; tentative D call: TRBD2 (5 bases). Germline V gene lookup returns CDR1 KGHDR and CDR2 SFDVKD. V gave up 2 bases and J gave up 5 bases, with 13 bases separating them. CDR3 size: 15 residues. The CDR3 region is CATSDYTGLEDTQYF. CDR3 coding DNA: TGTGCCACCAGTGATTATACGGGGTTGGAAGATACGCAGTATTTT.

A note on this clonotype: A read error may be the cause here, since a much bigger clone is one base away. This rearrangement joins TRBV7-2 to TRBJ1-2; 8 nucleotides agree with TRBD1. Germline CDR1 and CDR2: SGHTA and FQGNSA. CDR3 length equals 14 residues. This chain's CDR3 is CASSFGTGPYGCTF. The CDR3 region has the DNA TGTGCCAGCAGCTTCGGGACAGGACCATATGGCTGCACCTTC.

This clonotype was observed many times. The chain links TRBV20-1 to TRBJ1-2, with no clear D. V lost 3 bases and J 3 bases, leaving 14 bases between the germline ends. Germline V CDR1 and CDR2: DFQATT, SNEGSKA (reference sequence). The CDR3 is 14 amino acids. The CDR3 sequence: CSASPPLVDYGYTF. In DNA, the CDR3 is TGCAGTGCTAGCCCACCCTTAGTGGACTATGGCTACACCTTC.

This clonotype was found many times. V usage is TRBV12-3 or TRBV12-4 and J usage is TRBJ2-3; 14 bases fit TRBD2. The CDR3 has 16 residues. Trimming removed 6 bases from V and 1 base from J; junction bases left unmatched: 3. The CDR3 here is CASRKTSGGGTDTQYF. The CDR3, as DNA: TGTGCCAGCAGGAAGACTAGCGGGGGGGGCACAGATACGCAGTATTTT.

In its sample, this clonotype was seen a few times. Just one base apart from a much larger clone, this may be a read error. The V gene is TRBV10-3, the J gene TRBJ1-2, with D possibly matching TRBD1 (6 bases). V lost 10 bases and J lost 3, with 12 bases in between. This CDR3 has 12 residues. Germline-derived CDR1 and CDR2 are ENHRY and SYGVKD. Written as DNA, the CDR3 is TGTGCCACCAGCCGACAGGACTATGGCTACACCTTC. This translates into CATSRQDYGYTF.

This clonotype was seen once. This CDR3 fails to terminate in the conserved phenylalanine or tryptophan, so it likely reflects a read error. V is TRBV11-2 and J is TRBJ1-5; no definite D call. Germline lookup yields CDR1 SGHAT and CDR2 FQNNGV. V shed 3 bases and J shed 0 bases, with 6 bases lying between them. CDR3 length equals 14 residues. The CDR3 nucleotides read TGTGCCAGCAGCTTGGGGTATAGCAATCAGCCCCAGCATTGT. Translation: CASSLGYSNQPQHC.

The table lists this clonotype with a few counts. A junction boundary mismatches the germline segment, possibly from a read error. The genes are TRBV9 and TRBJ1-2; the D is unclear. CDR3 length: 14 amino acids. Germline values: CDR1 SGDLS, CDR2 YYNGEE. The CDR3 sequence: CASSSTAANCGYTF. CDR3 sequence (DNA): TGTGCCAGCAGTTCTACGGCGGCAAACTGTGGCTACACCTTC.

This clonotype was observed many times. The CDR3 DNA reads TGTGCCAGCAGCTTAGAAATACAGGGAAGGGATGAGCAGTTCTTC. It encodes CASSLEIQGRDEQFF. V and J are TRBV7-9 and TRBJ2-1; tentatively, D is TRBD1 (6 bases). With 1 base removed from V and 8 bases from J, the gap between germline ends came to 15 bases. Looked up from germline, CDR1 is SEHNR and CDR2 is FQNEAQ (reference sequence). The CDR3 is 15 residues long.

CDR3 residues: CASRKGRVGNQPQHF. In DNA, the CDR3 is TGTGCCAGCAGGAAGGGGCGGGTCGGCAATCAGCCCCAGCATTTT. V usage is TRBV6-2 or TRBV6-3 and J usage is TRBJ1-5, with a tentative D call TRBD1 (5 bases). The CDR3 consists of 15 residues. Germline loops: CDR1 MNHEY, CDR2 SVGEGT. V shed 6 bases and J shed 2 bases, with 14 bases lying between them.

Many counts were recorded for this clonotype. CDR3 region: CASSLGGNTNTEAFF. The CDR3 region has the DNA TGTGCCAGCAGCTTAGGGGGAAACACGAACACTGAAGCTTTCTTT. V is TRBV5-6 and J is TRBJ1-1; possible D gene TRBD1, 6 bases. Germline V gene data show CDR1 as SGHDT and CDR2 as YYEEEE. This CDR3 region has 15 residues. Trimming took off 2 bases at V and 1 base at J, with 12 bases between the two ends.

This clonotype appeared a few times. An end of the junction does not agree with germline; a read error may underlie this. The chain has TRBV6-2 or TRBV6-3 and TRBJ2-7; TRBD1 aligns across 8 bases. Matching the DNA end better, TRBJ2-4 makes the J call doubtful. CDR1 MNHEY and CDR2 SVGEGT come from the germline V gene. The CDR3 totals 15 residues. The CDR3 region is CAGSRDRGAKNIQYF. CDR3 DNA: TGTGCCGGCAGTCGTGACAGGGGAGCCAAAAACATTCAGTACTTC.

This clonotype was recorded many times. The V call is TRBV24-1, the J call TRBJ2-3; D is undetermined. The V end lost 4 bases, the J end lost 12 bases, and 16 bases lay between the germline ends. CDR3 length: 13 residues. The germline CDR1 and CDR2 sequences are KGHDR and SFDVKD. DNA for the CDR3: TGTGCCACCAGTGACCACGGACCAATTGGCCAGTATTTT. Translation: CATSDHGPIGQYF.

The chain couples TRBV5-5 to TRBJ1-4, with D possibly being TRBD1 (6 bases). The length of the CDR3 is 14 residues. V lost 1 base and J lost 6, with 10 bases in between. The germline V gene has CDR1 SGHKS and CDR2 YYEKEE (reference sequence). The CDR3 loop is CASSLQGTDEKLFF. The CDR3 DNA sequence: TGTGCCAGCAGCTTGCAGGGGACGGATGAAAAACTGTTTTTT.

V is TRBV5-6 and J is TRBJ2-1, with a weak D call TRBD1 (5 bases). Trimming removed 4 bases at V and 1 base at J, with 12 bases between. The CDR3 has 15 amino acids. Germline lookup yields CDR1 SGHDT and CDR2 YYEEEE. This chain's CDR3 is CASSTGHLSYNEQFF. CDR3 DNA: TGTGCCAGCAGCACCGGACACCTATCCTACAATGAGCAGTTCTTC.

This clonotype was counted many times. The V gene is TRBV27, the J gene TRBJ1-5; 11 nucleotides match TRBD1. This CDR3 region has 15 residues. Germline assignment: CDR1 MNHEY and CDR2 SMNVEV (reference sequence). V shed 5 bases, J shed 4 bases, and the junction held 4 bases outside the gene matches. This CDR3 reads CASSPGQGVNQPQHF. For the CDR3, the DNA is TGTGCCAGCAGTCCGGGACAGGGGGTTAATCAGCCCCAGCATTTT.

This sequence joins TRBV5-6 and TRBJ1-2; 12 positions agree with TRBD1. CDR1 and CDR2 from the germline V gene are SGHDT and YYEEEE. V dropped 10 bases and J dropped 6; count of bases not matched to a gene: 16. The CDR3 covers 16 residues. The CDR3 DNA reads TGTGCCTCCCGTTCCGGGACAGGGGGCAGGCGGGATGGCTACACCTTC. This translates into CASRSGTGGRRDGYTF.

This clonotype was seen ten or more times. The rearrangement joins TRBV3-1 to TRBJ2-7; D ambiguous. V was trimmed by 4 bases and J by 5 bases, leaving 18 bases between them. Germline V gene lookup returns CDR1 LGHDT and CDR2 YNNKEL (reference sequence). CDR3 size: 15 residues. CDR3 sequence (DNA): TGTGCCAGCAGCCCCAGGACCGCAAGCAAAGACGAGCAGTACTTC. It encodes CASSPRTASKDEQYF.

This clonotype was recorded a few times. The rearrangement uses TRBV27 and TRBJ1-1; D ambiguous. The V end was cut by 6 bases, the J end by 2 bases, with 16 bases between. Per the germline V gene, CDR1 is MNHEY and CDR2 is SMNVEV (reference sequence). The CDR3 totals 15 residues. The CDR3 nucleotides are TGTGCCAGCAGCCTCCTGAGAGGGATTAACACTGAAGCTTTCTTT. Translated, it gives CASSLLRGINTEAFF.

This clonotype was seen many times. The chain employs TRBV7-9 and TRBJ1-6; 8 bases align to TRBD1. Per germline, CDR1 SEHNR and CDR2 FQNEAQ (reference sequence). CDR3 length: 16 amino acids. The ends lost 5 bases at V and 7 bases at J; junction bases unmatched: 10. CDR3 sequence: CASSLDPRGLNSPLHF. CDR3 sequence (DNA): TGTGCCAGCAGCCTCGACCCCAGGGGGCTCAATTCACCCCTCCACTTT. The whole variable domain, filled in from reference TRBV7-9 and TRBJ1-6, reads DTGVSQNPRHKITKRGQNVTFRCDPISEHNRLYWYRQTLGQGPEFLTYFQNEAQLEKSRLLSDRFSAERPKGSFSTLEIQRTEQGDSAMYLCASSLDPRGLNSPLHFGNGTRLTVT.

This clonotype was seen more than once but under ten times. The rearrangement joins TRBV7-2 to TRBJ1-5, with 12 bases aligning to TRBD1. Germline V lookup: CDR1 SGHTA, CDR2 FQGNSA. The CDR3 has 14 residues. The V and J ends lost 5 bases and 7 bases, in that order; junction bases with no gene match: 3. CDR3: CTSSGTGGRQPQHF. In DNA, the CDR3 is TGTACCAGCAGCGGGACAGGGGGCAGACAGCCCCAGCATTTT.

As concerns this clonotype: A clone one base away is much larger, so this may be a read error. The chain links TRBV29-1 to TRBJ2-5; D uncertain. The DNA end is a closer match to TRBJ2-1, so the J assignment may be wrong. This CDR3 contains 12 residues. Germline CDR1 and CDR2: SQVTM and ANQGSEA. The CDR3 nucleotides read TGCAGCCTTGGGGAAGGCAAAGAGACCCAGTTCTTC. It specifies CSLGEGKETQFF.

This clonotype has just a few counts. A much larger clone differs by one base, so this may be a read error. In DNA form, the CDR3 reads TGTGCCACCAGGGATCCGGGAGGCCAAGAGACCCAGTACTTC. Translation: CATRDPGGQETQYF. V usage is TRBV24-1 and J usage is TRBJ2-5; 7 nucleotides match TRBD2. This CDR3 has 14 residues. After removal of 7 bases from V and 1 base from J, the junction contained 5 bases not matched to a gene. Looked up from germline, CDR1 is KGHDR and CDR2 is SFDVKD.

This clonotype was observed at least ten times. The chain links TRBV7-3 to TRBJ2-3; TRBD2 might be the D (6 bases). Germline assignment: CDR1 SGHTA and CDR2 FQGTGA. The V and J ends lost 5 bases and 2 bases respectively, with 14 bases between them. The CDR3 length is 15 residues. CDR3 DNA sequence: TGTGCCAGCAGCCCGATCGCGGGAAACACAGATACGCAGTATTTT. Translating gives CASSPIAGNTDTQYF. Supplemented by reference TRBV7-3 and TRBJ2-3, the full variable domain reads GAGVSQTPSNKVTEKGKYVELRCDPISGHTALYWYRQSLGQGPEFLIYFQGTGAADDSGLPNDRFFAVRPEGSVSTLKIQRTERGDSAVYLCASSPIAGNTDTQYFGPGTRLTVL.